This TCR beta chain comes out of a study of blood T cell repertoires in COVID-19. Among Cohort 3 donors, those recovered had two negative PCRs, clearance, or symptom resolution. In the study's own analysis: Cell counts per sample came from amplifying reference gene primers. Here immunoSEQ multiplex PCR was the method, and the copy in TCRdb shows in-frame clones only, minus some. V, J and clone size were drawn from that table, and D and trimming were deduced from the DNA. In the table there are about 140,000 clones, around 80% of which are singletons. This clonotype was sampled from a woman in her forties or fifties who had recovered from COVID-19. Sequenced sample: PBMCs or T cells enriched from blood (not recorded which).

The CDR3, as DNA: TGCAGCGTTGAAAGGGGGCAAGCGGAAGCTTTCTTT. Translation: CSVERGQAEAFF. The genes are TRBV29-1 and TRBJ1-1; 7 bases agree with TRBD1. Germline CDR1 reads SQVTM; CDR2 reads ANQGSEA. The J segment lost 8 bases and the V segment lost 2 bases, leaving 5 bases of the junction unmatched. The CDR3 consists of 12 residues.